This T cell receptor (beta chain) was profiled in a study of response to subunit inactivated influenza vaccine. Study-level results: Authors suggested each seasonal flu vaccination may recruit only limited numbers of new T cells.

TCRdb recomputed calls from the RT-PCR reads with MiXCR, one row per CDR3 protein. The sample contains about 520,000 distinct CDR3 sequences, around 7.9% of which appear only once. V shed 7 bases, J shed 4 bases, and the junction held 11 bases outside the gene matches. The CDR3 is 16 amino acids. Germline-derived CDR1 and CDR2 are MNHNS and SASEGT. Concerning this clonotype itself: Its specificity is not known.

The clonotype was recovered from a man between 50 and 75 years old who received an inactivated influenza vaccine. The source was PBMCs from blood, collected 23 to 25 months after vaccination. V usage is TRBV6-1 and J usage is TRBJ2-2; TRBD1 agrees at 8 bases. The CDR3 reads CASNAAGGAGTGELFF. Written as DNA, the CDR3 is TGTGCCAGCAATGCGGCAGGGGGCGCCGGCACCGGGGAGCTGTTTTTT.